Shown below are 13 T cell receptor beta chains from a single sample sequenced in a study of blood T cell repertoires in COVID-19. TCRdb keeps only in-frame clones here, not all; method: immunoSEQ multiplex PCR. The sample has about 150,000 clones; under 95% are singletons. Sample: peripheral blood. Source of these receptors: a man aged 50-60 years with acute or convalescent COVID-19.

The chain has TRBV9 and TRBJ2-5; D might be TRBD2 (6 bases). CDR1 is SGDLS, CDR2 YYNGEE, per germline. The CDR3 is 15 residues long. V was trimmed by 1 base and J by 5 bases, leaving 15 bases between them. The CDR3 nucleotides are TGTGCCAGCAGCGTAAGACTAGGAGCGAGGGAGACCCAGTACTTC. The encoded protein is CASSVRLGARETQYF.

CDR3 in DNA: TGTGCCAGCAGCTTTTCTGGGAGGAACACCGGGGAGCTGTTTTTT. It specifies CASSFSGRNTGELFF. V and J are TRBV7-8 and TRBJ2-2, with D possibly TRBD2 on 5 matching bases. The CDR3 has 15 amino acids. Germline V gives CDR1 SGHVS, CDR2 FQNEAQ. V was trimmed by 3 bases and J by 1 base, leaving 9 bases between them.

The chain links TRBV28 to TRBJ2-7; TRBD1 matches 9 bases. Per the germline V gene, CDR1 is MDHEN and CDR2 is SYDVKM. V gave up 5 bases and J gave up 6 bases; unmatched junction bases: 8. The CDR3 has 14 amino acids. CDR3 DNA: TGTGCCAGCAGTCCCGGGACAGGGCCCCTCGAGCAGTACGTC. Translated, it gives CASSPGTGPLEQYV.

V gene TRBV6-5 combines with J gene TRBJ1-5; 9 nucleotides align to TRBD1. The CDR3 has 15 residues. Germline V gives CDR1 MNHEY, CDR2 SVGAGI. V shed 6 bases and J 4 bases; nucleotides not matched to a gene: 7. The CDR3 DNA reads TGTGCCAGCAGACGACAGGGGGTCGGGAATCAGCCCCAGCATTTT. It codes for CASRRQGVGNQPQHF.

This clone was seen just once. The V and J genes are TRBV19 and TRBJ1-5; 8 bases map to TRBD1. V lost 3 bases and J lost 5; bases outside the gene matches: 15. Per germline, CDR1 LNHDA and CDR2 SQIVND (reference sequence). CDR3 size: 18 residues. CDR3 in DNA: TGTGCCAGTAGTATCCGTCAGGGGGGACGACAGGGGCATCAGCCCCAGCATTTT. Amino acids: CASSIRQGGRQGHQPQHF. Filled out from reference TRBV19 and TRBJ1-5, the complete variable domain reads DGGITQSPKYLFRKEGQNVTLSCEQNLNHDAMYWYRQDPGQGLRLIYYSQIVNDFQKGDIAEGYSVSREKKESFPLTVTSAQKNPTAFYLCASSIRQGGRQGHQPQHFGDGTRLSIL.

The genes are TRBV6-1 and TRBJ1-2; D gene ambiguous. Germline V gives CDR1 MNHNS, CDR2 SASEGT. The CDR3 consists of 13 residues. V lost 3 bases and J lost 6, with 11 bases in between. As DNA, the CDR3 is TGTGCCAGCAGTGAGACCCCGAGGAATGGCTACACCTTC. Protein: CASSETPRNGYTF.

The CDR3: CASSLDSLNYGYTF. The DNA for the CDR3 is TGTGCCAGCAGCTTGGACAGTTTAAACTATGGCTACACCTTC. This chain links TRBV5-5 with TRBJ1-2; D is undetermined. Germline V gives CDR1 SGHKS, CDR2 YYEKEE (reference sequence). Trimming shortened V by 0 bases and J by 2 bases, and 8 bases separated the two germline ends. This CDR3 has 14 amino acids. The variable domain in full, with the rest retrieved from reference TRBV5-5 and TRBJ1-2, is DAGVTQSPTHLIKTRGQQVTLRCSPISGHKSVSWYQQVLGQGPQFIFQYYEKEERGRGNFPDRFSARQFPNYSSELNVNALLLGDSALYLCASSLDSLNYGYTFGSGTRLTVV.

The chain couples TRBV5-1 to TRBJ1-4; D gene ambiguous. The CDR3 contains 14 residues. Per the germline V gene, CDR1 is SGHRS and CDR2 is YFSETQ. V was trimmed by 0 bases and J by 12 bases, leaving 15 bases between them. CDR3 sequence reads: CASSLDGGPGELFF. For the CDR3, the DNA is TGCGCCAGCAGCTTGGATGGAGGGCCCGGGGAACTGTTTTTT.

The V and J genes are TRBV5-6 and TRBJ2-2; possible D gene TRBD1, 5 bases. The germline gives CDR1 SGHDT, CDR2 YYEEEE. The CDR3 covers 13 residues. Trimming pared 7 bases from V and 5 bases from J, leaving 12 bases between. In nucleotides, the CDR3 is TGTGCCAGCTGGGGCAGAGAAACCGGGGAGCTGTTTTTT. Translation gives CASWGRETGELFF.

The chain joins TRBV6-5 to TRBJ1-1, with TRBD1 identical over 8 bases. V was pared by 4 bases and J by 1 base, with 8 bases of the junction left unmatched. This CDR3 has 16 amino acids. The germline V gene encodes CDR1 MNHEY and CDR2 SVGAGI. The CDR3 is CASSSTPGTGNTEAFF. CDR3 coding DNA: TGTGCCAGCAGTTCCACTCCCGGGACAGGGAACACTGAAGCTTTCTTT.

The chain has TRBV9 and TRBJ1-1; no clear D gene. Germline CDR1 is SGDLS and CDR2 is YYNGEE. Trimming took off 0 bases at V and 5 bases at J, with 11 bases between the two ends. The CDR3 has 14 amino acids. Here the CDR3 DNA reads TGTGCCAGCAGCGTAGGGTTCAGGAAAACTGAAGCTTTCTTT. As protein: CASSVGFRKTEAFF.

In its sample, this clone was seen once. The chain combines TRBV4-3 with TRBJ2-3, with D possibly being TRBD2 (6 bases). Trimming took 0 bases from V and 5 from J, leaving 9 bases between them. Per germline, CDR1 LGHNA and CDR2 YSLEER. The CDR3 is made up of 14 amino acids. This CDR3 reads CASSQDFSGDTQYF. Written as DNA, the CDR3 is TGCGCCAGCAGCCAAGATTTTAGCGGAGATACGCAGTATTTT.

This sequence joins TRBV30 and TRBJ1-3; the D gene is possibly TRBD1 (6 bases). The CDR3 contains 16 residues. V was clipped by 3 bases and J by 2 bases, with 17 bases between them. Germline V gene data show CDR1 as GTSNPN and CDR2 as SVGIG (reference sequence). The chain's CDR3 is CAWRSWGGSTGNTIYF. In nucleotides, the CDR3 is TGTGCCTGGAGGTCTTGGGGGGGCTCGACTGGAAACACCATATATTTT.